The 18 T cell receptor beta chains below all came from one sample that was sequenced in a study of CD8 T cells in ankylosing spondylitis. A single record per CDR3 protein comes from TCRdb applying MiXCR to the 5' RACE reads. The repertoire has hundreds of thousands of distinct CDR3 sequences, 7.5% to 9% of them found once; the top ten carry about 6.8%. The sample comprised blood, either unsorted or a sorted T cell fraction (not recorded which). These receptors all come from a male donor with ankylosing spondylitis or in good health (not recorded which).

The chain carries TRBV6-5 and TRBJ2-5; 8 bases map to TRBD1. After removal of 2 bases from V and 4 bases from J, the junction contained 6 bases not matched to a gene. This CDR3 region has 15 residues. From germline, CDR1 is MNHEY and CDR2 SVGAGI. The CDR3 loop is CASSYGQGAGETQYF. Here the CDR3 DNA reads TGTGCCAGCAGTTACGGCCAGGGGGCAGGAGAGACCCAGTACTTC.

The chain is built from TRBV18 and TRBJ1-4; D not certain. CDR1 and CDR2 (germline): KGHSH, LQKENI. This CDR3 has 14 residues. Trimming stripped 3 bases from V and 5 bases from J, with 10 bases between. CDR3 nucleotides: TGTGCCAGCTCACCTTCGTCCAGCAATGAAAAACTGTTTTTT. Protein product: CASSPSSSNEKLFF.

This clonotype was recorded at least ten times. The chain has TRBV5-1 and TRBJ2-3; D could derive from TRBD1 or TRBD2 (5 bases each). The CDR3 totals 11 residues. CDR1 and CDR2 (germline): SGHRS, YFSETQ. V lost 3 bases to trimming and J lost 6 bases, with 5 bases between them. The CDR3 DNA is TGCGCCAGCAGCTGGGACGATACGCAGTATTTT. Translating gives CASSWDDTQYF.

This clonotype was observed at least ten times. DNA for the CDR3: TGCGCCAGCAGCCGAGGGACTAGCGCAGATACGCAGTATTTT. It codes for CASSRGTSADTQYF. The chain has TRBV5-1 and TRBJ2-3; 10 nucleotides match TRBD2. Looked up from germline, CDR1 is SGHRS and CDR2 is YFSETQ. The CDR3 has 14 amino acids. The ends lost 4 bases at V and 4 bases at J; junction bases unmatched: 3.

This clonotype was counted at least ten times. This chain connects TRBV6-2 or TRBV6-3 to TRBJ2-1; D gene ambiguous. V lost 9 bases and J lost 0, with 18 bases in between. The CDR3 is 16 amino acids. Germline values: CDR1 MNHEY, CDR2 SVGEGT. The CDR3: CASSRVGTVSYNEQFF. CDR3 sequence (DNA): TGTGCCAGTTCGAGAGTGGGAACAGTCTCCTACAATGAGCAGTTCTTC.

This clonotype was seen at least ten times. This sequence joins TRBV6-2 or TRBV6-3 and TRBJ2-1; 11 nucleotides align to TRBD2. The CDR3 is 18 residues long. CDR1 MNHEY and CDR2 SVGEGT come from the germline V gene. Germline trimming cut 5 bases from V and 1 base from J; bases unmatched to any gene: 10. CDR3 sequence: CASSPISRLAGSYNEQFF. The CDR3 coding sequence is TGTGCCAGCAGTCCTATATCCCGACTAGCGGGGTCCTACAATGAGCAGTTCTTC.

This clonotype showed up many times. The V and J genes are TRBV29-1 and TRBJ2-7; 7 bases match TRBD2. The germline V gene has CDR1 SQVTM and CDR2 ANQGSEA. Trimming removed 4 bases from V and 2 bases from J; junction bases left unmatched: 8. There are 14 residues in the CDR3. Here the CDR3 reads CSVGGIAGTYEQYF. In DNA, the CDR3 is TGCAGCGTTGGGGGGATAGCGGGCACCTACGAGCAGTACTTC.

V gene TRBV27 combines with J gene TRBJ2-6; D uncertain. The CDR3 has 17 amino acids. V lost 2 bases, J lost 2 bases, and 13 bases lay in between. Germline lookup yields CDR1 MNHEY and CDR2 SMNVEV (reference sequence). This chain's CDR3 is CASSLGPSSAGANVLTF. The CDR3 DNA follows: TGTGCCAGCAGTTTAGGCCCATCCAGTGCTGGGGCCAACGTCCTGACTTTC.

The chain uses TRBV5-5 and TRBJ2-3, with a possible D match to TRBD1 (6 bases). CDR1 is SGHKS, CDR2 YYEKEE, per germline (reference sequence). Trimming stripped 1 base from V and 5 bases from J, with 11 bases between. The CDR3 is 14 residues long. CDR3: CASSLSGQQDTQYF. CDR3 in DNA: TGTGCCAGCAGCTTGTCTGGACAGCAAGATACGCAGTATTTT. Together with reference TRBV5-5 and TRBJ2-3, the CDR3 gives the full variable domain: DAGVTQSPTHLIKTRGQQVTLRCSPISGHKSVSWYQQVLGQGPQFIFQYYEKEERGRGNFPDRFSARQFPNYSSELNVNALLLGDSALYLCASSLSGQQDTQYFGPGTRLTVL.

The chain uses TRBV10-3 and TRBJ2-5, with 12 bases fitting TRBD2. Germline V CDR1 and CDR2: ENHRY, SYGVKD. The V and J ends lost 2 bases and 7 bases, in that order; junction bases with no gene match: 8. This CDR3 has 16 residues. CDR3 residues: CAISERTSGALGTQYF. The CDR3 nucleotides read TGTGCCATCAGTGAGAGGACTAGCGGGGCTCTAGGGACCCAGTACTTC.

This clonotype turned up a few times. This chain joins TRBV29-1 and TRBJ1-2, with D possibly matching TRBD1 (5 bases). Trimming cost V 5 bases and J 2 bases, with 9 bases left between them. The V gene's germline CDR1 is SQVTM and CDR2 ANQGSEA. This CDR3 has 12 residues. The CDR3 spells CSVSDSNYGYTF. CDR3 coding DNA: TGCAGCGTTAGCGACAGCAACTATGGCTACACCTTC.

Points on this clonotype: One junction end does not reproduce the germline sequence, and a read error may be involved. V is TRBV2 and J is TRBJ2-7, with D tentatively TRBD1 (5 bases). This CDR3 is built from 12 residues. Germline CDR1 is SNHLY and CDR2 is FYNNEI. CDR3 amino acids: CASSEDRIWGGF. In nucleotides, the CDR3 is TGTGCCAGCAGTGAAGACAGGATCTGGGGTGGCTTC.

There are many counts of this clonotype. V usage is TRBV4-1 and J usage is TRBJ2-3, with 8 bases identical to TRBD2. Germline V gene data show CDR1 as MGHRA and CDR2 as YSYEKL. V gave up 0 bases and J gave up 6 bases; unmatched junction bases: 11. The CDR3 covers 17 residues. The DNA for the CDR3 is TGCGCCAGCAGCCAAGATCTAACGAGCGGGAGTCCGGATACGCAGTATTTT. Protein product: CASSQDLTSGSPDTQYF.

The chain links TRBV12-3 or TRBV12-4 to TRBJ2-7; no definite D call. CDR3 length equals 10 residues. V was trimmed by 5 bases and J by 4 bases, leaving 3 bases between them. Here the CDR3 reads CASSKYEQYF. The DNA for the CDR3 is TGTGCCAGCAGTAAGTACGAGCAGTACTTC.

The chain couples TRBV5-8 to TRBJ2-3, with 8 bases fitting TRBD2. After removal of 0 bases from V and 0 bases from J, the junction contained 6 bases not matched to a gene. The germline V gene encodes CDR1 SGHTS and CDR2 YDEGEE. CDR3 length: 17 residues. This chain's CDR3 is CASSLAGTSPSTDTQYF. The CDR3 DNA reads TGTGCCAGCAGCTTGGCCGGGACTAGTCCTAGCACAGATACGCAGTATTTT.

The chain combines TRBV4-1 with TRBJ2-7; 9 positions match TRBD2. V gave up 2 bases and J gave up 0 bases; unmatched junction bases: 5. The germline CDR1 and CDR2 sequences are MGHRA and YSYEKL. CDR3 length: 16 amino acids. For the CDR3, the DNA is TGCGCCAGCAGCCAAACCGCGGGGGGGTACTCCTACGAGCAGTACTTC. This gives the protein CASSQTAGGYSYEQYF.

Many counts were recorded for this clonotype. The V call is TRBV5-8, the J call TRBJ2-5, with unresolved D. This CDR3 contains 12 residues. From germline, CDR1 is SGHTS and CDR2 YDEGEE. Trimming removed 0 bases at V and 5 bases at J, with 5 bases between. DNA of the CDR3: TGTGCCAGCAGCTTGGTACGGGAGACCCAGTACTTC. It translates to CASSLVRETQYF.

This clonotype has a handful of counts. A much larger clone differs from this one at a single base, so this may be a read error. The rearrangement links TRBV20-1 to TRBJ1-1; 12 nucleotides align to TRBD1. The CDR3 has 16 residues. Germline V gives CDR1 DFQATT, CDR2 SNEGSKA (reference sequence). CDR3 DNA sequence: TGCAGTGGTAGAGGGACAGGGGGCCCGGTGAACACTGAAGCTTTCTTT. This sequence encodes CSGRGTGGPVNTEAFF.